This T cell receptor beta chain was profiled in a study of blood T cell repertoires in COVID-19 (dated by TCRdb to about 2020). For context, the study as a whole: The collaborator samples originated in the United States, Italy and Spain and spanned the acute and convalescent phases of COVID-19. The material from the prospective study consisted of cDNA or gDNA derived from T cells, B-cell-depleted T cells, or PBMCs. Subjects who had been exposed to COVID-19, were actively infected with it, or had recovered from it provided the deeply sampled blood TCRbeta repertoires that made up the dataset. The repertoires were released in a freely available public database meant as a resource for research on the immune response to SARS-CoV-2. Samples were obtained from the ongoing ImmuneRACE study (first 160 participants) and from over 1,000 subjects provided by 6 global collaborators. A de-identified subject ID, COVID-19 status, age in years and sex were almost always included in the sample metadata. HLA class I and class II types, where available, came from metadata supplied by the sample provider rather than from assay-based typing.

Ends trimmed: V by 3 bases, J by 4 bases; bases unmatched to a gene: 7. Including the terminal cysteine and phenylalanine, the CDR3 comprises 15 residues. The DNA shown is the 45-base CDR3, in frame from base 1. CDR1 is given as GTSNPN and CDR2 as SVGIG, both from the germline V gene (reference sequence). As for this clone: Its recognized antigen is unknown. No qualities accompany the bases; no much larger clone lies one base away.

General study outcomes and caveats: The quantity of clinical and demographic metadata differed by source and by participant and was supplied without curation.

One collaborating source in Seattle enrolled patients while the patients were actively infected and followed the patients over time throughout the course of disease. Collaborating institutions collected whole blood in K2EDTA tubes following their own protocols. For TCRbeta analysis, collaborators shipped samples in one of three forms: frozen whole blood, isolated PBMCs, or DNA extracted from either of those sample types. TCRbeta CDR3 regions were amplified from genomic DNA using the immunoSEQ Assay, a bias-controlled multiplex PCR. Processing in the source paper ran as follows. The number of nucleated cells in each sample was estimated from the amplification of reference gene primers within the assay. Sequence reads were collapsed and filtered to measure the absolute abundance of every unique TCRbeta CDR3 rearrangement. For each sample, productive Simpson clonality was calculated as the square root of Simpson's diversity index over productive rearrangements. This is the immuneACCESS table as TCRdb keeps it, with only in-frame sequences that have V and J called. A part of the clones is gone; compared with another copy, unresolved V genes explain less than half, and the rest is unexplained. The V and J calls and clone size come from that table; D and trimming were worked out from the DNA. This sample is represented by some 160,000 clones; roughly 89% of them were singletons. The ten largest clonotypes hold approximately 10% of the sample.

This receptor chain uses TRBV30 and TRBJ1-3, with 9 bases aligning to TRBD1. Material: peripheral blood. The clonotype originates from a woman aged 70 to 79 with COVID-19, enrolled during active disease. The DNA reads TGTGCCTGGAGCAAACAGGGGGCGAAGGGAAACACCATATATTTT. Its product reads: CAWSKQGAKGNTIYF.